Given below is one T cell receptor beta chain in context. The antigen is unknown. This sample was included in a study of cytomegalovirus exposure and HLA in healthy donors. Study observations and caveats: Later on, analysis showed that most CMV-associated TCR beta chains appeared to be HLA-restricted.

V dropped 5 bases and J dropped 3 bases, with 11 bases sitting between them. The CDR3 spans 14 residues. Germline assignment: CDR1 SGHRS and CDR2 YFSETQ. Primers: 60 Vbeta forward and 13 Jbeta reverse. TCRdb's table, derived via immunoSEQ multiplex PCR, lists solely in-frame clones and lacks some. The sample lists some 190,000 clones, 70% to 90% occurring once. Sequenced material: PBMCs. The chain is built from TRBV5-1 and TRBJ2-2; tentatively, D is TRBD1 (5 bases). The receptor's source is a woman in her twenties or thirties in good health and CMV-seronegative. CDR3 in amino acids: CASRPAGYTGELFF. CDR3 nucleotides: TGCGCCAGCAGACCAGCAGGGTACACCGGGGAGCTGTTTTTT.